The 27 T cell receptor beta chains listed next were all sequenced from one sample in a study of blood T cell repertoires in COVID-19. Repertoires were generated with immunoSEQ multiplex PCR, while TCRdb's copy carries only in-frame clones and drops some. The sample lists some 150,000 clones; approximately 80% were seen once. Specimen: peripheral blood. The receptors shown here come from an older woman with COVID-19, enrolled during active disease.

The rearrangement joins TRBV5-1 to TRBJ2-7; TRBD1 matches 8 bases. The V gene's germline CDR1 is SGHRS and CDR2 YFSETQ. This CDR3 spans 14 amino acids. V lost 4 bases and J lost 2; bases outside the gene matches: 5. This CDR3 reads CASSDGQGPYEQYF. The CDR3, as DNA: TGCGCCAGCAGCGATGGACAGGGTCCCTACGAGCAGTACTTC.

CDR3 in amino acids: CASSPGLGSYNEQFF. The CDR3 DNA follows: TGTGCCAGCAGTCCGGGACTAGGCTCCTACAATGAGCAGTTCTTC. This rearrangement joins TRBV7-3 to TRBJ2-1; 8 bases map to TRBD2. CDR1 is SGHTA, CDR2 FQGTGA, per germline. The CDR3 is 15 amino acids. After removal of 6 bases from V and 0 bases from J, the junction contained 4 bases not matched to a gene.

The chain recombines TRBV5-5 with TRBJ1-2; maybe TRBD1 (5 bases). From germline, CDR1 is SGHKS and CDR2 YYEKEE (reference sequence). The CDR3 is 15 amino acids. With 1 base removed from V and 5 bases from J, the gap between germline ends came to 15 bases. The DNA for the CDR3 is TGTGCCAGCAGCTTGTTTGTGGGGCAGCAGTATGGCTACACCTTC. It codes for CASSLFVGQQYGYTF.

This rearrangement joins TRBV28 to TRBJ1-5; no firm D call. V shed 3 bases and J shed 1 base, with 10 bases lying between them. CDR3 length equals 15 residues. From germline, CDR1 is MDHEN and CDR2 SYDVKM. CDR3 sequence reads: CASSFSGGSNQPQHF. In DNA, the CDR3 is TGTGCCAGCAGTTTCAGCGGAGGGAGCAATCAGCCCCAGCATTTT.

The V and J genes are TRBV9 and TRBJ2-3; 9 bases map to TRBD2. V lost 5 bases to trimming and J lost 6 bases; unmatched junction nucleotides: 13. The germline CDR1 and CDR2 sequences are SGDLS and YYNGEE. The CDR3 is made up of 16 amino acids. The CDR3 spells CASSPVLAAGGDTQYF. CDR3 sequence (DNA): TGTGCCAGCAGTCCCGTACTAGCGGCGGGGGGGGATACGCAGTATTTT. Complete variable domain (other parts from reference TRBV9 and TRBJ2-3): DSGVTQTPKHLITATGQRVTLRCSPRSGDLSVYWYQQSLDQGLQFLIQYYNGEERAKGNILERFSAQQFPDLHSELNLSSLELGDSALYFCASSPVLAAGGDTQYFGPGTRLTVL.

The V call is TRBV18, the J call TRBJ1-4; no clear D. The CDR3 covers 14 residues. Trimming cost V 2 bases and J 10 bases, with 14 bases left between them. The germline V gene has CDR1 KGHSH and CDR2 LQKENI. In DNA, the CDR3 is TGTGCCAGCTCACCAGACTCTCCGCCTGGAAAACTGTTTTTT. As protein: CASSPDSPPGKLFF.

The chain carries TRBV11-1 and TRBJ1-1; no firm D call. Germline CDR1 and CDR2: SGHAT and FQDESV (reference sequence). Trimming removed 1 base from V and 7 bases from J, with 7 bases in between. The CDR3 has 12 residues. The CDR3 DNA reads TGTGCCAGCAGCTTAGACAGAGTTGAAGCTTTCTTT. This sequence encodes CASSLDRVEAFF.

This chain connects TRBV25-1 to TRBJ1-2; weak D call: TRBD1 (5 bases). Germline V CDR1 and CDR2: MGHDK, SYGVNS. There are 14 residues in the CDR3. V lost 6 bases and J lost 7, with 18 bases in between. CDR3 amino acids: CASSFGQGGSGYTF. The CDR3 DNA follows: TGTGCCAGCAGCTTCGGGCAGGGTGGTAGTGGCTACACCTTC.

This chain joins TRBV10-3 and TRBJ2-7, with 8 bases aligning to TRBD2. The V gene's germline CDR1 is ENHRY and CDR2 SYGVKD. V was clipped by 2 bases and J by 3 bases; unmatched bases: 6. CDR3 length equals 15 residues. CDR3 sequence: CAISEIAGGLYEQYF. The DNA of the CDR3 is TGTGCCATCAGTGAGATTGCGGGAGGCCTCTACGAGCAGTACTTC.

V and J are TRBV7-6 and TRBJ2-5; weak D call: TRBD2 (6 bases). Per germline, CDR1 SGHVS and CDR2 FNYEAQ. V lost 0 bases and J lost 2, with 10 bases in between. CDR3 length: 15 amino acids. The CDR3: CASSLAHGGQETQYF. The CDR3 bases are TGTGCCAGCAGCTTAGCGCATGGGGGGCAAGAGACCCAGTACTTC.

V usage is TRBV6-5 and J usage is TRBJ1-1; D is unclear. The length of the CDR3 is 15 residues. V was pared by 2 bases and J by 0 bases, with 10 bases between. Germline V lookup: CDR1 MNHEY, CDR2 SVGAGI. The CDR3 reads CASSYGADLNTEAFF. The CDR3, as DNA: TGTGCCAGCAGTTACGGCGCGGATTTGAACACTGAAGCTTTCTTT.

CDR3 DNA: TGTGCCAGCTCACCGGGGAGAGGACTTTTGAACACCGGGGAGCTGTTTTTT. Translation: CASSPGRGLLNTGELFF. This chain joins TRBV18 and TRBJ2-2; D perhaps matches TRBD2 (5 bases). This CDR3 comprises 17 residues. Deletions cut 3 bases from V and 1 base from J, with 15 bases between. Germline values: CDR1 KGHSH, CDR2 LQKENI.

The chain combines TRBV7-9 with TRBJ2-3; TRBD2 might be the D (5 bases). Trimming removed 3 bases at V and 2 bases at J, with 9 bases between. This CDR3 contains 14 residues. Germline loops: CDR1 SEHNR, CDR2 FQNEAQ (reference sequence). As DNA, the CDR3 is TGTGCCAGCAGCTTTTTCGGACTCACAGATACGCAGTATTTT. It yields the protein CASSFFGLTDTQYF.

The chain uses TRBV19 and TRBJ1-4; no definite D call. The V gene lost 1 base and the J gene lost 7 bases, with 10 bases spanning the gap. The CDR3 runs 14 residues. Germline assignment: CDR1 LNHDA and CDR2 SQIVND (reference sequence). In nucleotides, the CDR3 is TGTGCCAGTAGTATAGCTATATCGGGTGAAAAACTGTTTTTT. This sequence encodes CASSIAISGEKLFF.

This clone has only a few counts. The chain combines TRBV6-5 with TRBJ1-5, with 8 positions matching TRBD1. The CDR3 has 14 amino acids. Germline loops: CDR1 MNHEY, CDR2 SVGAGI. V lost 6 bases and J lost 5; bases outside the gene matches: 6. In DNA, the CDR3 is TGTGCCAGCAGCATGACAGGGGTTGATCAGCCCCAGCATTTT. It encodes CASSMTGVDQPQHF.

This clone has only a few counts. The chain recombines TRBV11-2 with TRBJ1-6, with TRBD1 as a possible D gene (6 bases). Germline CDR1 reads SGHAT; CDR2 reads FQNNGV. This CDR3 region has 17 residues. V was pared by 2 bases and J by 0 bases, with 11 bases between. CDR3 sequence (DNA): TGTGCCAGCAGCTTATGGCAGGGGAGCTCCTATAATTCACCCCTCCACTTT. Amino acids: CASSLWQGSSYNSPLHF.

The CDR3 region has the DNA TGTGCCAGCAGGAACAGCAATATGAACACTGAAGCTTTCTTT. This sequence encodes CASRNSNMNTEAFF. This chain uses TRBV6-4 with TRBJ1-1, with no clear D. The length of the CDR3 is 14 residues. Trimming took off 6 bases at V and 0 bases at J, with 11 bases between the two ends. Germline V CDR1 and CDR2: MRHNA, SNTAGT.

This chain connects TRBV7-8 to TRBJ1-2; unclear D gene. CDR1 and CDR2 from the germline V gene are SGHVS and FQNEAQ. Trimming pared 4 bases from V and 4 bases from J, leaving 10 bases between. The CDR3 spans 13 residues. The CDR3 reads CASSSADSYGYTF. CDR3 coding DNA: TGTGCCAGCAGCTCCGCGGATAGCTATGGCTACACCTTC.

The chain links TRBV19 to TRBJ1-6; possibly TRBD1 for D (5 bases). The CDR3 is 15 amino acids. The ends were cut back, 1 base at V and 10 bases at J, with 14 bases in the middle. CDR1 and CDR2 from the germline V gene are LNHDA and SQIVND (reference sequence). In nucleotides, the CDR3 is TGTGCCAGTAGTATAGTACCAGGGTCGGACTCACCCCTCCACTTT. Its translation: CASSIVPGSDSPLHF.

V gene TRBV5-8 combines with J gene TRBJ2-1, with D possibly matching TRBD2 (5 bases). Germline V lookup: CDR1 SGHTS, CDR2 YDEGEE. Trimming stripped 0 bases from V and 4 bases from J, with 11 bases between. There are 15 residues in the CDR3. CDR3 residues: CASSLGLATYNEQFF. DNA for the CDR3: TGTGCCAGCAGCTTGGGATTAGCGACTTACAATGAGCAGTTCTTC.

The chain links TRBV5-1 to TRBJ2-5; TRBD1 matches 7 bases. The ends lost 5 bases at V and 5 bases at J; junction bases unmatched: 12. Germline CDR1 is SGHRS and CDR2 is YFSETQ. The CDR3 consists of 15 residues. CDR3 region: CASRKGNLGQETQYF. Here the CDR3 DNA reads TGCGCCAGCAGAAAAGGGAACTTGGGACAGGAGACCCAGTACTTC.

This rearrangement joins TRBV29-1 to TRBJ1-1, with a weak D call TRBD1 (6 bases). Trimming shortened V by 7 bases and J by 0 bases, and 15 bases separated the two germline ends. CDR1 is SQVTM and CDR2 is ANQGSEA in the germline V gene. This CDR3 region has 14 residues. In nucleotides, the CDR3 is TGCAGCGCCGCTAGTACAGGGCTGAACACTGAAGCTTTCTTT. This translates into CSAASTGLNTEAFF.

This chain connects TRBV18 to TRBJ1-3; D uncertain. The CDR3 covers 16 residues. Trimming pared 2 bases from V and 0 bases from J, leaving 11 bases between. Germline assignment: CDR1 KGHSH and CDR2 LQKENI. The CDR3 reads CASSPNQRLSGNTIYF. In nucleotides, the CDR3 is TGTGCCAGCTCACCAAATCAGCGACTCTCTGGAAACACCATATATTTT.

This clone has only a few counts. The chain employs TRBV6-1 and TRBJ2-2; a possible D gene is TRBD2 (5 bases). Germline V lookup: CDR1 MNHNS, CDR2 SASEGT. The CDR3 is 16 amino acids. V was clipped by 2 bases and J by 4 bases, with 14 bases between them. The CDR3 DNA reads as TGTGCCAGCAGTGAAATTGGTGGGAGAGGCACCGGGGAGCTGTTTTTT. It codes for CASSEIGGRGTGELFF.

This clone came up a few times. The chain uses TRBV11-2 and TRBJ2-1; weak D call: TRBD1 (5 bases). V lost 3 bases and J lost 7, with 16 bases in between. The CDR3 is 15 residues long. Per the germline V gene, CDR1 is SGHAT and CDR2 is FQNNGV. CDR3 bases: TGTGCCAGCAGCTTCCTCCAGGGTAAGAGTAATGAGCAGTTCTTC. Translation gives CASSFLQGKSNEQFF.

The chain combines TRBV11-3 with TRBJ2-5; 7 nucleotides line up with TRBD1. V shed 4 bases, J shed 0 bases, and the junction held 2 bases outside the gene matches. This CDR3 has 14 amino acids. Germline lookup yields CDR1 SGHNT and CDR2 YENEEA. CDR3 DNA sequence: TGTGCCAGCAGCTCGGGACAGAACCAAGAGACCCAGTACTTC. It encodes CASSSGQNQETQYF.

V gene TRBV5-6 combines with J gene TRBJ2-1, with unresolved D. The CDR3 loop spans 14 amino acids. Trimming removed 2 bases from V and 1 base from J, with 7 bases in between. CDR1 and CDR2 from the germline V gene are SGHDT and YYEEEE. This CDR3 reads CASSFPGSYNEQFF. Here the CDR3 DNA reads TGTGCCAGCAGCTTCCCGGGTTCCTACAATGAGCAGTTCTTC.